Listed here are 15 T cell receptor beta chains from one sample, sequenced in a study of T cell repertoires in ileal Crohn's disease. Some clones are missing from TCRdb's copy, which holds only in-frame ones; the method was immunoSEQ multiplex PCR. The table includes about 4,500 clones, around 72% detected once. The sample consisted of ileal tissue. These receptors originate from an adult with Crohn's disease.

The rearrangement uses TRBV11-2 and TRBJ2-5; D gene uncertain. The J call may be in error: the DNA end matches TRBJ2-7 better. Per germline, CDR1 SGHAT and CDR2 FQNNGV. The CDR3 totals 14 residues. The CDR3 is CASSLDSGIYEQYF. Here the CDR3 DNA reads TGTGCCAGCAGCTTAGATTCAGGAATCTACGAGCAGTACTTC.

This chain joins TRBV9 and TRBJ2-7; 11 bases are a match to TRBD2. The CDR3 sequence is 15 residues long. With V trimmed by 0 bases and J by 1 base, 0 bases remained unmatched. Germline lookup yields CDR1 SGDLS and CDR2 YYNGEE. The CDR3 coding sequence is TGTGCCAGCAGCGTAGGGACTAGCGGGTCCTACGAGCAGTACTTC. Residues: CASSVGTSGSYEQYF. Filled out from reference TRBV9 and TRBJ2-7, the complete variable domain reads DSGVTQTPKHLITATGQRVTLRCSPRSGDLSVYWYQQSLDQGLQFLIQYYNGEERAKGNILERFSAQQFPDLHSELNLSSLELGDSALYFCASSVGTSGSYEQYFGPGTRLTVT.

V is TRBV4-1 and J is TRBJ2-2; D possibly corresponds to TRBD1 (6 bases). Trimming left V 0 bases short and J 0 bases short, with 20 bases between. The CDR3 loop spans 20 amino acids. Germline V lookup: CDR1 MGHRA, CDR2 YSYEKL. CDR3 in amino acids: CASSQEPLVGGWTNTGELFF. DNA of the CDR3: TGCGCCAGCAGCCAAGAACCTTTGGTTGGGGGCTGGACGAACACCGGGGAGCTGTTTTTT.

The chain has TRBV2 and TRBJ1-1, with no clear D. This CDR3 has 13 residues. CDR1 is SNHLY, CDR2 FYNNEI, per germline. Trimming pared 7 bases from V and 1 base from J, leaving 10 bases between. This chain's CDR3 is CASMENQNTEAFF. The CDR3 DNA is TGTGCCAGCATGGAGAACCAGAACACTGAAGCTTTCTTT.

This rearrangement joins TRBV5-1 to TRBJ2-5; TRBD2 matches 9 bases. V lost 4 bases and J lost 1; bases outside the gene matches: 8. Germline V CDR1 and CDR2: SGHRS, YFSETQ. This CDR3 contains 16 residues. The chain's CDR3 is CASSLEAGGIQETQYF. In DNA, the CDR3 is TGCGCCAGCAGCCTAGAGGCGGGGGGGATCCAAGAGACCCAGTACTTC.

This rearrangement joins TRBV7-2 to TRBJ1-2; TRBD1 matches at 7 bases. Germline V CDR1 and CDR2: SGHTA, FQGNSA. The CDR3 consists of 15 residues. The ends lost 1 base at V and 2 bases at J; junction bases unmatched: 4. CDR3 amino acids: CASSLGAGGNYGYTF. The CDR3 nucleotides read TGTGCCAGCAGCTTAGGAGCAGGGGGGAACTATGGCTACACCTTC. Supplemented by reference TRBV7-2 and TRBJ1-2, the full variable domain reads GAGVSQSPSNKVTEKGKDVELRCDPISGHTALYWYRQSLGQGLEFLIYFQGNSAPDKSGLPSDRFSAERTGGSVSTLTIQRTQQEDSAVYLCASSLGAGGNYGYTFGSGTRLTVV.

This chain joins TRBV9 and TRBJ2-1; 8 positions match TRBD2. Germline CDR1 reads SGDLS; CDR2 reads YYNGEE. This CDR3 is 15 amino acids long. With V trimmed by 0 bases and J by 3 bases, 2 bases remained unmatched. The CDR3 DNA sequence: TGTGCCAGCAGCGTAGGTGCGGGGGGCTACAATGAGCAGTTCTTC. Protein: CASSVGAGGYNEQFF.

This chain links TRBV6-4 with TRBJ1-1; 11 nucleotides line up with TRBD1. The germline gives CDR1 MRHNA, CDR2 SNTAGT. V was pared by 7 bases and J by 5 bases, with 6 bases of the junction left unmatched. The length of the CDR3 is 14 residues. This chain's CDR3 is CASKTGQGETEAFF. The CDR3 nucleotides read TGTGCCAGCAAAACGGGACAGGGGGAGACTGAAGCTTTCTTT.

This CDR3 is CASSVAGPMNTEAFF. CDR3 coding DNA: TGTGCCAGCAGTGTGGCAGGGCCGATGAACACTGAAGCTTTCTTT. V gene TRBV6-1 combines with J gene TRBJ1-1, with a possible D match to TRBD1 (5 bases). Per the germline V gene, CDR1 is MNHNS and CDR2 is SASEGT. The CDR3 spans 15 residues. V was pared by 4 bases and J by 0 bases, with 12 bases between.

The J gene is TRBJ1-1, the V gene TRBV7-9; 11 nucleotides line up with TRBD1. The CDR3 is made up of 17 amino acids. After removal of 5 bases from V and 0 bases from J, the junction contained 8 bases not matched to a gene. Germline V gives CDR1 SEHNR, CDR2 FQNEAQ (reference sequence). As DNA, the CDR3 is TGTGCCAGCAGCGGAGGACAGGGGGCACTAATGAACACTGAAGCTTTCTTT. Translated: CASSGGQGALMNTEAFF.

The J gene is TRBJ2-7, the V gene TRBV9; D possibly corresponds to TRBD2 (6 bases). Trimming removed 2 bases from V and 0 bases from J, with 9 bases in between. Germline V gives CDR1 SGDLS, CDR2 YYNGEE. The CDR3 covers 14 residues. CDR3 DNA sequence: TGTGCCAGCAGCGTGGGGGGAAGCTCCTACGAGCAGTACTTC. It specifies CASSVGGSSYEQYF.

CDR3 coding DNA: TGTGCCAGCGGTCGGGGGGGCCTACTAGGAGCAGATACGCAGTATTTT. Translated, it gives CASGRGGLLGADTQYF. The chain recombines TRBV7-2 with TRBJ2-3, with 8 bases matching TRBD2. The V gene's germline CDR1 is SGHTA and CDR2 FQGNSA. Trimming at V came to 8 bases and at J to 4 bases, leaving 14 bases not matched to a gene. This CDR3 spans 16 amino acids.

The chain employs TRBV11-1 and TRBJ1-5; D not certain. The CDR3 extends over 13 amino acids. Per germline, CDR1 SGHAT and CDR2 FQDESV (reference sequence). The V gene lost 1 base and the J gene lost 3 bases, with 4 bases spanning the gap. The CDR3 protein is CASSLGLNQPQHF. CDR3 nucleotide sequence: TGTGCCAGCAGCTTAGGACTCAATCAGCCCCAGCATTTT. Supplemented by reference TRBV11-1 and TRBJ1-5, the full variable domain reads EAEVAQSPRYKITEKSQAVAFWCDPISGHATLYWYRQILGQGPELLVQFQDESVVDDSQLPKDRFSAERLKGVDSTLKIQPAELGDSAMYLCASSLGLNQPQHFGDGTRLSIL.

The chain employs TRBV10-3 and TRBJ2-3; perhaps TRBD2 as D (5 bases). Trimming took 3 bases from V and 2 from J, leaving 15 bases between them. The germline gives CDR1 ENHRY, CDR2 SYGVKD. The CDR3 has 16 amino acids. The CDR3 sequence is CAISDTLAATTDTQYF. CDR3 nucleotides: TGTGCCATCAGTGACACTCTAGCAGCTACCACAGATACGCAGTATTTT.

This clone was counted a single time. The chain carries TRBV6-6 and TRBJ1-5; D remains ambiguous. Trimming left V 2 bases short and J 5 bases short, with 13 bases between. Germline values: CDR1 MNHNY, CDR2 SVGAGI (reference sequence). The CDR3 totals 15 residues. The CDR3 spells CASSYTPGLDQPQHF. For the CDR3, the DNA is TGTGCCAGCAGTTACACTCCGGGGTTGGATCAGCCCCAGCATTTT.